The 10 T cell receptor beta chains below were found in one sample sequenced in a study of spatial heterogeneity in lung cancer. Time point defined: sample taken at primary tumor resection. No cells were sorted before sequencing. The whole RNA sequenced was extracted from tumor, nontumor lung or frozen PBMC. TCRdb reanalysed the 5' RACE reads using MiXCR and keeps one entry per CDR3 protein. The table shows around 63,000 distinct CDR3 sequences, with roughly 7.9% occurring only once. The input for sequencing was PBMCs, taken at surgery. Receptor source: a female donor with early-stage non-small cell lung cancer.

The chain couples TRBV12-3 or TRBV12-4 to TRBJ2-2; no reliable D call. V shed 3 bases and J shed 2 bases, with 13 bases lying between them. The CDR3 totals 16 residues. The CDR3 reads CASSFYGQLNTGELFF. CDR3 coding DNA: TGTGCCAGCAGTTTCTATGGGCAGTTAAACACCGGGGAGCTGTTTTTT.

About this clonotype itself: The CDR3 does not end in the conserved phenylalanine or tryptophan, so this is likely a read error. This sequence joins TRBV5-1 and TRBJ2-1; D remains ambiguous. CDR3 length equals 16 residues. Germline assignment: CDR1 SGHRS and CDR2 YFSETQ. V lost 0 bases and J lost 2, with 12 bases in between. Here the CDR3 reads CASSLETAAAYNEQFL. The CDR3 DNA is TGCGCCAGCAGCTTGGAGACGGCCGCGGCCTACAATGAGCAGTTCCTC.

This clonotype was picked up many times. V usage is TRBV28 and J usage is TRBJ2-7, with TRBD1 matching over 7 bases. The CDR3 extends over 15 amino acids. CDR1 and CDR2 (germline): MDHEN, SYDVKM. V shed 5 bases and J 4 bases; nucleotides not matched to a gene: 11. The CDR3 DNA follows: TGTGCCAGCAGTGAAACAGGGGTAGTATCTTACGAGCAGTACTTC. Its translation is CASSETGVVSYEQYF.

This clonotype has ten or more counts. V usage is TRBV28 and J usage is TRBJ2-4; 7 bases agree with TRBD1. The CDR3 sequence is 18 residues long. Germline CDR1 reads MDHEN; CDR2 reads SYDVKM. V was clipped by 4 bases and J by 0 bases; unmatched bases: 12. CDR3 in DNA: TGTGCCAGCAGTTCCCAGTTTGGGGACAGTCTAGCCAAAAACATTCAGTACTTC. This gives the protein CASSSQFGDSLAKNIQYF. The entire variable domain, with the rest obtained from reference TRBV28 and TRBJ2-4, is as follows: DVKVTQSSRYLVKRTGEKVFLECVQDMDHENMFWYRQDPGLGLRLIYFSYDVKMKEKGDIPEGYSVSREKKERFSLILESASTNQTSMYLCASSSQFGDSLAKNIQYFGAGTRLSVL.

This clonotype was observed at least ten times. This chain connects TRBV28 to TRBJ1-5; 12 bases fit TRBD1. Germline assignment: CDR1 MDHEN and CDR2 SYDVKM. V lost 5 bases to trimming and J lost 7 bases; unmatched junction nucleotides: 6. This CDR3 region has 15 residues. CDR3 loop: CASSTGQGAWQPQHF. For the CDR3, the DNA is TGTGCCAGCAGTACGGGACAGGGGGCTTGGCAGCCCCAGCATTTT.

This chain links TRBV6-1 with TRBJ1-1; D unclear. Trimming shortened V by 4 bases and J by 0 bases, and 9 bases separated the two germline ends. This CDR3 comprises 14 residues. The germline gives CDR1 MNHNS, CDR2 SASEGT. DNA for the CDR3: TGTGCCAGCAGTGTTGCGAATATGAACACTGAAGCTTTCTTT. Amino acids: CASSVANMNTEAFF.

This clonotype was picked up many times. This sequence joins TRBV28 and TRBJ2-7, with a weak D call TRBD1 (6 bases). The CDR3 has 17 amino acids. CDR1 MDHEN and CDR2 SYDVKM come from the germline V gene. The V end lost 7 bases, the J end lost 0 bases, and 22 bases lay between the germline ends. CDR3 nucleotides: TGTGCCAGCACCCTGTGGGGTCGTGGGGACATCTCCTACGAGCAGTACTTC. This sequence encodes CASTLWGRGDISYEQYF.

The chain carries TRBV7-9 and TRBJ2-1; D is undetermined. The germline V gene encodes CDR1 SEHNR and CDR2 FQNEAQ (reference sequence). Trimming removed 3 bases at V and 3 bases at J, with 6 bases between. CDR3 size: 13 residues. The CDR3 DNA sequence: TGTGCCAGCAGCTTGTACCTCTACAATGAGCAGTTCTTC. It translates to CASSLYLYNEQFF.

The chain carries TRBV7-2 and TRBJ1-4, with 9 bases identical to TRBD1. The germline V gene has CDR1 SGHTA and CDR2 FQGNSA. CDR3 length: 16 amino acids. J was trimmed by 6 bases and V by 2 bases; bases with no gene match: 7. The CDR3 DNA sequence: TGTGCCAGCAGCTTAACAGAGACAGGGGGTGATGAAAAACTGTTTTTT. Translation gives CASSLTETGGDEKLFF.

This clonotype appeared a few times. V and J are TRBV27 and TRBJ2-1; possibly TRBD2 for D (6 bases). The CDR3 loop spans 15 amino acids. Trimming removed 5 bases from V and 1 base from J, with 12 bases in between. Per the germline V gene, CDR1 is MNHEY and CDR2 is SMNVEV (reference sequence). The CDR3: CASSELADSYNEQFF. Here the CDR3 DNA reads TGTGCCAGCAGTGAACTAGCTGATTCCTACAATGAGCAGTTCTTC.